A selection of T cell receptor beta chains follows, all from one sample in a study of patients and donors after allogeneic stem cell transplantation. TCRdb ran MiXCR on the RT-PCR reads and lists one entry per CDR3 protein. The table lists roughly 960,000 distinct CDR3 sequences, roughly 18% of them singletons. The sequenced material came from blood, either unsorted or a sorted T cell fraction (not recorded which). The receptors shown here come from a human donor who was either an allogeneic HSCT recipient or a stem cell or donor lymphocyte infusion donor (not recorded which). It is not recorded whose cells these are; they may come from a transplant donor. The CDR3 runs from the conserved cysteine through the conserved F or W. D genes are given only for firm matches. Rows give clone size only sometimes, using once, few, many, or a class for an expanded clone.

>-|TRBV12-3/TRBV12-4|TRBD2|TRBJ2-5
CASRLAGAYRTQYF
TGTGCCAGCAGACTAGCGGGCGCATACCGGACCCAGTACTTC
>few|TRBV20-1|-|TRBJ2-2
CSARKGNTGELFF
TGCAGTGCTAGAAAGGGAAACACCGGGGAGCTGTTTTTT
>-|TRBV5-1|-|TRBJ2-1
CASSARRGSSYNEQFF
TGCGCCAGCAGCGCTAGACGGGGGAGCTCCTACAATGAGCAGTTCTTC
>few|TRBV27|TRBD2|TRBJ2-7
CASSRGLEEYF
TGTGCCAGCAGTCGAGGACTAGAGGAGTACTTC
>few|TRBV2|-|TRBJ2-3
CASLGGGNTQYF
TGTGCCAGCTTGGGTGGTGGGAATACGCAGTATTTT
>few|TRBV12-3/TRBV12-4|TRBD2|TRBJ2-1
CASSLLAGVSYNEQFF
TGTGCCAGCAGTTTGTTAGCGGGAGTGAGCTACAATGAGCAGTTCTTC
>-|TRBV25-1|TRBD1|TRBJ1-3
CASTDDRGSGNTIYF
TGTGCCAGCACCGATGACAGGGGGTCTGGAAACACCATATATTTT
>few|TRBV27|-|TRBJ1-2
CASTKYSDRENYGYTF
TGTGCCAGCACAAAATACTCGGACAGAGAAAACTATGGCTACACCTTC
>few|TRBV6-1|TRBD1|TRBJ1-2
CASSRQGAGGGYTF
TGTGCCAGCAGCCGACAGGGGGCAGGTGGTGGCTACACCTTC
>-|TRBV12-3/TRBV12-4|-|TRBJ2-1
CASSLDRAPSDEQFF
TGTGCCAGCAGCCTTGACAGGGCGCCTAGCGATGAGCAGTTCTTC
>-|TRBV7-6|TRBD2|TRBJ2-7
CASSSGGDSSYEQYF
TGTGCCAGCAGCTCCGGGGGGGATTCCTCCTACGAGCAGTACTTC
>-|TRBV20-1|-|TRBJ2-3
CSARDPRVFSTDTQYF
TGCAGTGCTAGAGATCCCAGGGTTTTTTCCACAGATACGCAGTATTTT
>few|TRBV6-1|TRBD2|TRBJ2-1
CASSSGGAPLGNEQFF
TGTGCCAGCAGTAGCGGGGGGGCCCCCCTAGGCAATGAGCAGTTCTTC
>few|TRBV20-1|-|TRBJ2-2
CSARLARAVFGELFF
TGCAGTGCTAGACTAGCGAGAGCGGTGTTCGGGGAGCTGTTTTTT
>-|TRBV27|TRBD2|TRBJ2-2
CASSLTLAGTGELFF
TGTGCCAGCAGTTTAACACTAGCGGGTACCGGGGAGCTGTTTTTT
>-|TRBV12-5|-|TRBJ1-4
CASGPGPSRFATNEKLFF
TGTGCTAGTGGGCCGGGACCTTCAAGATTTGCAACTAATGAAAAACTGTTTTTT
>few|TRBV6-2/TRBV6-3|-|TRBJ2-1
CASSWLAHYNEQFF
TGTGCCAGCAGTTGGCTAGCACACTACAATGAGCAGTTCTTC
>-|TRBV7-6|-|TRBJ1-3
CASSHRGSSGNTIYF
TGTGCCAGCAGCCACCGTGGGAGCTCTGGAAACACCATATATTTT
>-|TRBV5-5|TRBD1|TRBJ2-3
CASSSIKTGSADTQYF
TGTGCCAGCAGCTCTATTAAGACAGGGTCGGCAGATACGCAGTATTTT
>-|TRBV11-3|-|TRBJ2-1
CASSSSWGSSYNEQFF
TGTGCCAGCAGCTCGTCCTGGGGGAGCTCCTACAATGAGCAGTTCTTC
>few|TRBV20-1|-|TRBJ1-4
CSARDWLGNEKLFF
TGCAGTGCTAGAGATTGGCTGGGGAATGAAAAACTGTTTTTT
>few|TRBV2|TRBD1|TRBJ2-1
CASSEEPGQGNNEQFF
TGTGCCAGCAGTGAAGAGCCGGGACAGGGGAACAATGAGCAGTTCTTC
>few|TRBV7-8|-|TRBJ2-7
CASSLVSGGSSYEQYF
TGTGCCAGCAGCTTAGTTTCTGGGGGCAGCTCCTACGAGCAGTACTTC
>-|TRBV10-3|-|TRBJ2-7
CATSRTPEAYEQYF
TGTGCCACCTCTAGGACACCGGAGGCCTACGAGCAGTACTTC
>-|TRBV7-3|-|TRBJ2-1
CASSLNRGGNEQFF
TGTGCCAGCAGCTTAAATCGGGGCGGGAATGAGCAGTTCTTC
>once|TRBV7-3|TRBD2|TRBJ2-1
CASSLSGRVVNEQFF
TGTGCCAGCAGCTTAAGCGGGAGAGTGGTCAATGAGCAGTTCTTC
>-|TRBV12-3/TRBV12-4|-|TRBJ2-1
CASSLGTGRSYNEQFF
TGTGCCAGCAGTTTAGGAACAGGGCGGTCCTACAATGAGCAGTTCTTC
>-|TRBV29-1|TRBD1|TRBJ1-1
CSVGGQGNWNTEAFF
TGCAGCGTCGGGGGACAGGGGAATTGGAACACTGAAGCTTTCTTT
>-|TRBV5-1|-|TRBJ2-7
CASSLEGLIEQYF
TGCGCCAGCAGCTTGGAAGGACTAATCGAGCAGTACTTC
>many|TRBV7-8|-|TRBJ2-2
CASSLGRGMNTGELFF
TGTGCCAGCAGCTTAGGGAGGGGGATGAACACCGGGGAGCTGTTTTTT
>few|TRBV10-3|-|TRBJ2-3
CAISESRRQLYTDTQYF
TGTGCCATCAGTGAGTCACGGCGGCAACTTTACACAGATACGCAGTATTTT
>-|TRBV9|TRBD1|TRBJ1-2
CASSVAPDRAAGYTF
TGTGCCAGCAGCGTAGCCCCGGACAGGGCAGCTGGCTACACCTTC
>-|TRBV7-2|-|TRBJ2-1
CASSFYTGQVNNEQFF
TGTGCCAGCAGCTTTTATACAGGCCAAGTTAACAATGAGCAGTTCTTC
>-|TRBV29-1|-|TRBJ2-5
CSVASGFQETQYF
TGCAGCGTTGCTTCGGGGTTCCAAGAGACCCAGTACTTC
>few|TRBV6-2/TRBV6-3|-|TRBJ2-2
CASSYELRRGGPSGELFF
TGTGCCAGCAGTTACGAGTTGCGGCGGGGAGGTCCGTCCGGGGAGCTGTTTTTT
>few|TRBV9|-|TRBJ1-1
CASSPGSYTEAFF
TGTGCCAGCAGCCCAGGGTCCTACACTGAAGCTTTCTTT
>-|TRBV12-3/TRBV12-4|-|TRBJ2-1
CASSLGWGNEQFF
TGTGCCAGCAGTTTGGGGTGGGGCAATGAGCAGTTCTTC
>few|TRBV2|-|TRBJ2-7
CASSDEGRQYF
TGTGCCAGCAGTGATGAGGGGAGGCAGTACTTC
>few|TRBV3-1|TRBD1|TRBJ1-1
CASSQAQGAAFF
TGTGCCAGCAGCCAGGCCCAGGGGGCGGCTTTCTTT
>few|TRBV18|-|TRBJ2-1
CASLGGYNEQFF
TGTGCCAGCCTGGGCGGTTACAATGAGCAGTTCTTC
>few|TRBV2|TRBD2|TRBJ2-1
CASSSPGLAGDVSYNEQFF
TGTGCCAGCTCCAGTCCAGGACTAGCGGGGGATGTCTCCTACAATGAGCAGTTCTTC
>few|TRBV6-5|-|TRBJ2-1
CASSYPGRGTNEQFF
TGTGCCAGCAGTTACCCCGGCAGGGGAACCAATGAGCAGTTCTTC
>many|TRBV4-1|-|TRBJ2-5
CASSPNRETQYF
TGCGCCAGCAGCCCTAACCGAGAGACCCAGTACTTC
>-|TRBV9|-|TRBJ2-2
CASSVARGANTGELFF
TGTGCCAGCAGCGTAGCTAGAGGGGCTAACACCGGGGAGCTGTTTTTT
>-|TRBV10-3|TRBD2|TRBJ2-5
CAISGGDQETQYF
TGTGCCATCAGCGGGGGGGACCAAGAGACCCAGTACTTC
>-|TRBV12-3/TRBV12-4|-|TRBJ2-7
CASSPWVQEQYF
TGTGCCAGCAGCCCCTGGGTGCAAGAGCAGTACTTC
>few|TRBV12-3/TRBV12-4|-|TRBJ1-4
CASTHRMGPEKLFF
TGTGCCAGCACCCACAGGATGGGGCCTGAAAAACTGTTTTTT
>-|TRBV12-5|-|TRBJ2-1
CASGLVFYEQFF
TGTGCTAGTGGTTTGGTATTCTATGAGCAGTTCTTC
>many|TRBV20-1|TRBD1|TRBJ2-1
CSARLHAGGLYNEQFF
TGCAGTGCTAGACTTCATGCAGGGGGCCTTTACAATGAGCAGTTCTTC
>-|TRBV24-1|-|TRBJ2-2
CATSDLDGELFF
TGTGCCACCAGTGATTTGGACGGGGAGCTGTTTTTT
>few|TRBV7-9|TRBD1|TRBJ1-5
CASSWPWDRGRGQPQHF
TGTGCCAGCAGTTGGCCGTGGGACAGGGGAAGGGGTCAGCCCCAGCATTTT
>few|TRBV12-3/TRBV12-4|-|TRBJ2-1
CASSRTGLLSSYNEQFF
TGTGCCAGCAGCAGAACGGGACTCCTCAGCTCCTACAATGAGCAGTTCTTC
>many|TRBV29-1|-|TRBJ2-7
CSVFGGYEQYF
TGCAGCGTCTTTGGAGGGTACGAGCAGTACTTC